This TCR beta chain was recovered during a study of CD8 T cells in ankylosing spondylitis (dated by TCRdb to about 2017). For the wider study: The study profiled T cell receptor beta repertoires in healthy donors and ankylosing spondylitis patients to find disease-linked TCR variants. Peripheral blood was sampled, and synovial fluid was additionally collected from ankylosing spondylitis patients. The full study cohort comprised 25 or so ankylosing spondylitis patients and about 110 healthy donors. The paper's findings and limits, for the study overall: A TCR beta motif of several highly homologous amino acid variants appeared characteristic of blood from ankylosing spondylitis patients. The disease-linked clones showed a CD8+ phenotype and occurred at relatively low frequencies in peripheral blood. Some motif variants were previously reported in synovial fluid and blood of reactive arthritis patients, suggesting common disease-initiation mechanisms. Significant enrichment of the disease-linked clones was reported in matched synovial fluid samples from ankylosing spondylitis patients.

CDR1 is given as DFQATT and CDR2 as SNEGSKA, both from the germline V gene (reference sequence). The CDR3 goes from the cysteine to the phenylalanine over 14 residues. Left in the record is the CDR3 DNA by itself, 42 bases read in frame from the first base. V loses 6 bases, J loses 6 bases, and the germline ends lie 15 bases apart. This clonotype has more than one count but fewer than ten. Its antigen is currently not known. It has no much larger one-base neighbor in the sample; base qualities were not kept. The reads were generated on an Illumina HiSeq 2500. TCR beta libraries were prepared by quantitative 5'-RACE with molecular barcodes. Processing in the source paper ran as follows. To identify disease-linked TCR variants, a new computational method was used, one built on a probabilistic model of VDJ rearrangement. The public reads were quality trimmed at Q25 with fastp and then assembled into clones with MiXCR by TCRdb, keeping productive beta chains. Entries that share a CDR3 protein sequence are merged under the most common genes and DNA. The V and J calls, along with clone size, are taken from TCRdb and not from the paper's own processing. For this sample the table gives about 390,000 distinct CDR3 sequences, of which 20% to 25% were detected only once. Around 17% of the sample belongs to the ten largest clones.

The V and J segments used are TRBV20-1 and TRBJ1-6; a weak D assignment points to TRBD1 (6 bases agree). The sequence was collected from a male donor with ankylosing spondylitis. Sequencing was done on a sample of blood, either unsorted or a sorted T cell fraction (not recorded which). For the CDR3, the sequence is CSALGASTNSPLHF. The DNA sequence is given as TGCAGTGCCCTGGGGGCCTCTACTAATTCACCCCTCCACTTT.